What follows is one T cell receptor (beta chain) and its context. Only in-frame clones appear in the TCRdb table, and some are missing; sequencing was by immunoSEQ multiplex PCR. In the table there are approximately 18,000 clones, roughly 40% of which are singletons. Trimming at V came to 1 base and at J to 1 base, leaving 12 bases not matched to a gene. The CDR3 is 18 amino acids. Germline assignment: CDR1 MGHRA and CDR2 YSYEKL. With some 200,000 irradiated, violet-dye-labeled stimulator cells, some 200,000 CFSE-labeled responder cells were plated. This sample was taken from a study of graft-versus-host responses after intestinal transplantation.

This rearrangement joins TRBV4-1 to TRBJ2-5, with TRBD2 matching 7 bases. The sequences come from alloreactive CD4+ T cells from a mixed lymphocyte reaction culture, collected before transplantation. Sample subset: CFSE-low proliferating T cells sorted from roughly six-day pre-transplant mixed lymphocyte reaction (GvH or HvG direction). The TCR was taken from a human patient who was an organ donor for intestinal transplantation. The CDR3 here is CASSQVGLPGGSQETQYF. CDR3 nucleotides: TGCGCCAGCAGCCAAGTGGGCCTCCCGGGGGGATCCCAAGAGACCCAGTACTTC.